The 19 T cell receptor beta chains presented below share a single source sample, sequenced in a study of T-cell reconstitution after alpha-beta-depleted transplantation in children (dated by TCRdb to about 2016). The treatment or condition label on this specimen signifies: allogeneic hematopoietic cell transplantation with graft depleted of TCRalphabeta T cells and CD19 B cells. The method was PCR. The instrument was an Illumina HiSeq 2500. TCR library preparation used molecular barcoding, with unique molecular identifiers applied to normalize quantification of the TCRbeta repertoire. TCRdb took the public reads, trimmed them with fastp at Q25, ran MiXCR for clone calling and kept in-frame beta chains. Each CDR3 protein gets just one entry, which takes the most common genes and DNA from the rows behind it. Recorded for this sample are 450,000 to 550,000 distinct CDR3 sequences; roughly an eighth of them occurred a single time. The top ten constitute less than 15% of the sample.

This sample comprised PBMCs, mostly from graft donor cells, obtained 180 days after TCRalphabeta/CD19-depleted stem cell transplant. These receptors originate from a female patient between 2 and 10 years old who had a stem cell transplant for aplastic anemia, so the T cells may come from the graft donor.

This clonotype was seen at least ten times. The V call is TRBV10-3, the J call TRBJ2-7; 11 nucleotides align to TRBD1. V was clipped by 5 bases and J by 6 bases; unmatched bases: 6. Per germline, CDR1 ENHRY and CDR2 SYGVKD. The CDR3 consists of 14 residues. The CDR3 is CAISPGQGVGEQYF. In nucleotides, the CDR3 is TGTGCCATCAGTCCGGGACAGGGGGTTGGCGAGCAGTACTTC.

This clonotype has more than one count but fewer than ten. The chain employs TRBV28 and TRBJ1-4; D is undetermined. CDR3 length: 11 residues. Deletions cut 7 bases from V and 3 bases from J, with 3 bases between. CDR1 is MDHEN, CDR2 SYDVKM, per germline. CDR3 residues: CASKANEKLFF. CDR3 sequence (DNA): TGTGCCAGCAAGGCTAATGAAAAACTGTTTTTT.

This clonotype appeared many times. The chain has TRBV4-1 and TRBJ2-1; TRBD1 aligns across 9 bases. The CDR3 is 17 amino acids. The V and J ends lost 1 base and 5 bases, in that order; junction bases with no gene match: 9. Germline V lookup: CDR1 MGHRA, CDR2 YSYEKL. CDR3: CASSQVTGTGWDNEQFF. CDR3 nucleotides: TGCGCCAGCAGCCAAGTTACCGGGACAGGGTGGGACAATGAGCAGTTCTTC.

V and J are TRBV5-6 and TRBJ2-2, with 8 bases matching TRBD1. This CDR3 has 15 residues. The germline gives CDR1 SGHDT, CDR2 YYEEEE. Losses at the gene ends were 0 bases for V and 3 bases for J; bases not matched to a gene: 1. Here the CDR3 reads CASSLGDRYTGELFF. CDR3 bases: TGTGCCAGCAGCTTGGGGGACAGGTACACCGGGGAGCTGTTTTTT.

This clonotype was seen only a few times. V is TRBV5-6 and J is TRBJ1-2; no clear D gene. This CDR3 spans 14 amino acids. V gave up 0 bases and J gave up 4 bases, with 10 bases separating them. CDR1 and CDR2 (germline): SGHDT, YYEEEE. CDR3 in amino acids: CASSLARPTYGYTF. CDR3 DNA: TGTGCCAGCAGCTTGGCCCGCCCTACCTATGGCTACACCTTC. Full variable domain (rest looked up from reference TRBV5-6 and TRBJ1-2): DAGVTQSPTHLIKTRGQQVTLRCSPKSGHDTVSWYQQALGQGPQFIFQYYEEEERQRGNFPDRFSGHQFPNYSSELNVNALLLGDSALYLCASSLARPTYGYTFGSGTRLTVV.

This clonotype was found a few times. This chain uses TRBV7-2 with TRBJ1-5; D remains ambiguous. Germline V gives CDR1 SGHTA, CDR2 FQGNSA. The CDR3 has 15 amino acids. Trimming took off 3 bases at V and 0 bases at J, with 9 bases between the two ends. The CDR3 bases are TGTGCCAGCAGCTTCACAGCGTATAGCAATCAGCCCCAGCATTTT. Translating gives CASSFTAYSNQPQHF.

The genes are TRBV5-1 and TRBJ2-2; unclear D gene. V was trimmed by 4 bases and J by 3 bases, leaving 7 bases between them. The CDR3 is 13 residues long. Germline CDR1 and CDR2: SGHRS and YFSETQ. CDR3 bases: TGCGCCAGCAGCCATAGCTACACCGGGGAGCTGTTTTTT. Encoded protein: CASSHSYTGELFF.

This chain uses TRBV7-2 with TRBJ1-2, with D uncertain. V was pared by 5 bases and J by 8 bases, with 18 bases between. Germline V gene data show CDR1 as SGHTA and CDR2 as FQGNSA. The length of the CDR3 is 14 residues. The CDR3 DNA is TGTGCCAGCAGCCCCATACCGACACGGGCGGGCTACACCTTC. Translation gives CASSPIPTRAGYTF.

V is TRBV7-9 and J is TRBJ2-3; D uncertain. This CDR3 contains 16 residues. Germline V gene lookup returns CDR1 SEHNR and CDR2 FQNEAQ (reference sequence). Trimming removed 1 base from V and 0 bases from J, with 11 bases in between. The CDR3 coding sequence is TGTGCCAGCAGCTTAGTTCTTGGCGCTAGCACAGATACGCAGTATTTT. Its protein is CASSLVLGASTDTQYF.

This clonotype was detected only a few times. The V call is TRBV12-3 or TRBV12-4, the J call TRBJ1-4; tentative D call: TRBD1 (5 bases). The CDR3 contains 14 residues. V was shortened by 3 bases and J by 6 bases, with 11 bases between the two germline ends. The CDR3 here is CASSFGTWDEKLFF. Written as DNA, the CDR3 is TGTGCCAGCAGTTTCGGGACCTGGGATGAAAAACTGTTTTTT.

The chain is built from TRBV25-1 and TRBJ1-1; 7 nucleotides match TRBD1. With 7 bases clipped from V and 2 bases from J, the junction kept 7 bases outside the gene matches. The CDR3 runs to 14 residues. The germline V gene encodes CDR1 MGHDK and CDR2 SYGVNS. The CDR3 DNA reads as TGTGCCAGCACTCTCGGGACAGCCAACACTGAAGCTTTCTTT. This translates into CASTLGTANTEAFF.

There are many counts of this clonotype. The CDR3 DNA is TGTGCCAGCAGATCTGGGAGCACTGAAGCTTTCTTT. This sequence encodes CASRSGSTEAFF. This sequence joins TRBV5-4 and TRBJ1-1; D remains unclear. CDR1 SGHNT and CDR2 YYREEE come from the germline V gene (reference sequence). This CDR3 is built from 12 residues. Deletions cut 5 bases from V and 4 bases from J, with 9 bases between.

Only a few counts were recorded for this clonotype. The chain couples TRBV10-3 to TRBJ2-6, with D perhaps matching TRBD1 (6 bases). The CDR3 length is 17 residues. The V end lost 6 bases, the J end lost 0 bases, and 15 bases lay between the germline ends. Germline-derived CDR1 and CDR2 are ENHRY and SYGVKD. CDR3 nucleotides: TGTGCCATCAGCCTAGGACAGAGAAGCTCTGGGGCCAACGTCCTGACTTTC. Translation gives CAISLGQRSSGANVLTF.

Only a few counts were recorded for this clonotype. V is TRBV15 and J is TRBJ2-7; D tentatively reads TRBD1 or TRBD2 (5 bases each). The germline V gene encodes CDR1 LNHNV and CDR2 YYDKDF (reference sequence). The germline V and J ends were trimmed by 1 base and 6 bases, with 28 bases remaining between them. This CDR3 is built from 19 residues. The CDR3 loop reads CATSRAGTSGTSHFSEQYF. The CDR3 bases are TGTGCCACCAGCAGAGCGGGAACATCCGGGACCTCGCACTTTAGCGAGCAGTACTTC.

This sequence joins TRBV28 and TRBJ2-7; TRBD1 aligns across 8 bases. The CDR3 is 15 residues long. The germline V gene encodes CDR1 MDHEN and CDR2 SYDVKM. V was pared by 4 bases and J by 5 bases, with 10 bases of the junction left unmatched. The CDR3, as DNA: TGTGCCAGCAGTTACACCGGGACAGGTAGCCACGAGCAGTACTTC. It yields the protein CASSYTGTGSHEQYF. Looking up the rest from reference TRBV28 and TRBJ2-7 gives the full variable domain: DVKVTQSSRYLVKRTGEKVFLECVQDMDHENMFWYRQDPGLGLRLIYFSYDVKMKEKGDIPEGYSVSREKKERFSLILESASTNQTSMYLCASSYTGTGSHEQYFGPGTRLTVT.

This clonotype has more than one count but fewer than ten. The chain couples TRBV29-1 to TRBJ1-2, with a tentative D call TRBD1 (6 bases). V was cut by 3 bases and J by 8 bases, with 16 bases left in between. The length of the CDR3 is 13 residues. CDR1 and CDR2 from the germline V gene are SQVTM and ANQGSEA. The CDR3 nucleotides read TGCAGCGTTGATGGTGTGGGGGCCTTGGGCTACACCTTC. Its translation: CSVDGVGALGYTF.

This sequence joins TRBV11-2 and TRBJ2-2; 8 bases match TRBD2. CDR1 and CDR2 from the germline V gene are SGHAT and FQNNGV. CDR3 length: 15 amino acids. V lost 6 bases, J lost 2 bases, and 5 bases stayed unmatched. As DNA, the CDR3 is TGTGCCAGCAGATCCCTAGCGGGCAACACCGGGGAGCTGTTTTTT. Translation: CASRSLAGNTGELFF. Combining the CDR3 with reference TRBV11-2 and TRBJ2-2 gives the whole variable domain EAGVAQSPRYKIIEKRQSVAFWCNPISGHATLYWYQQILGQGPKLLIQFQNNGVVDDSQLPKDRFSAERLKGVDSTLKIQPAKLEDSAVYLCASRSLAGNTGELFFGEGSRLTVL.

About this clonotype: At one end, the junction sequence differs from germline, possibly due to a read error. The chain couples TRBV6-2 or TRBV6-3 to TRBJ2-7, with 7 nucleotides matching TRBD2. Germline V gene sequence: CDR1 MNHEY, CDR2 SVGEGT. This CDR3 is 15 amino acids long. In nucleotides, the CDR3 is TGTGCCATCAGTCACGACGCGGCGGGAGTGCGCGAGCAGTACTTC. Translation gives CAISHDAAGVREQYF.

Only a few counts were recorded for this clonotype. The chain is built from TRBV12-3 or TRBV12-4 and TRBJ2-1; TRBD2 is a possible D gene (5 bases). The CDR3 covers 14 residues. V gave up 5 bases and J gave up 4 bases, with 12 bases separating them. This chain's CDR3 is CASSTNRGYNEQFF. CDR3 in DNA: TGTGCCAGCAGTACGAACAGAGGGTACAATGAGCAGTTCTTC.